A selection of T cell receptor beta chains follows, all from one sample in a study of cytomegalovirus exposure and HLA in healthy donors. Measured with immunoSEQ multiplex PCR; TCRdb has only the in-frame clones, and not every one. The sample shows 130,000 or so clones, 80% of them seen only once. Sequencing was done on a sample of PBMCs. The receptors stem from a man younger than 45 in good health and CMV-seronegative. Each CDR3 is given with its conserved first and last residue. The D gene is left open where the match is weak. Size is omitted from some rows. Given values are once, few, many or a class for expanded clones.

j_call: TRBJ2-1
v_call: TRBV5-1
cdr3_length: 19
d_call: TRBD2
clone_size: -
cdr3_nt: TGCGCCAGCAGCCCTATACTAGCGGGGGGGCCAGCCTCCTACAATGAGCAGTTCTTC
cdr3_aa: CASSPILAGGPASYNEQFF

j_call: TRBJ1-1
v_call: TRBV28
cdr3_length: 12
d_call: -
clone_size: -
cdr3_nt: TGTGCCAGCAGTTCCCGGGTCTCTGAAGCTTTCTTT
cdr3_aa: CASSSRVSEAFF

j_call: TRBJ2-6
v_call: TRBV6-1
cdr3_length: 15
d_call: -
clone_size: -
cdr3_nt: TGTGCCAGCTCCCAACAATCGTCTGGGGCCAACGTCCTGACTTTC
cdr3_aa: CASSQQSSGANVLTF

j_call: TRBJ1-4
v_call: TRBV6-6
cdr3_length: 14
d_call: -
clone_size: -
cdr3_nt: TGTGCCAGCAGCCTTAGGCAGGGTAGTGAAAAACTGTTTTTT
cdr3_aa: CASSLRQGSEKLFF

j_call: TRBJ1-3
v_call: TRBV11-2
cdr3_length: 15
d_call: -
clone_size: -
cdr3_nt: TGTGCCAGCAGCTTAGAACAGAACTCTGGAAACACCATATATTTT
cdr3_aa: CASSLEQNSGNTIYF

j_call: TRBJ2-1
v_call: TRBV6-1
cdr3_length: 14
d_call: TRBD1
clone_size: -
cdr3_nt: TGTGCCAGCAGTGAACAGGGGGCCTACAATGAGCAGTTCTTC
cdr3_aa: CASSEQGAYNEQFF

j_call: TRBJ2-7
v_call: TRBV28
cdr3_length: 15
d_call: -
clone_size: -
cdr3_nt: TGTGCCAGCAGTGGCTGGGTCCGGAGCTCCTACGAGCAGTACTTC
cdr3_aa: CASSGWVRSSYEQYF

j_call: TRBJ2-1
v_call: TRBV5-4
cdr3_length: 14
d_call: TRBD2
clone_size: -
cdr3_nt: TGTGCCAGCAGCTTGGAGCGGGGGAAGGATGAGCAGTTCTTC
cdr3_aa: CASSLERGKDEQFF

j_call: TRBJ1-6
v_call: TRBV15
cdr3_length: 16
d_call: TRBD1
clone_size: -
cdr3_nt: TGTGCCACCAGCAGAGTAGTGGGACAGGGTGGTTCACCCCTCCACTTT
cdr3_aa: CATSRVVGQGGSPLHF

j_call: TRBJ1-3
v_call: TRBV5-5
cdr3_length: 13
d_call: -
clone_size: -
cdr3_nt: TGTGCCAGCAGCTTGGCACAGGGAAACACCATATATTTT
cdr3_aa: CASSLAQGNTIYF

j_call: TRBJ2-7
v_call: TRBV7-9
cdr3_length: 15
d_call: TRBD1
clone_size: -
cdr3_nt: TGTGCCCGAGGGACAGGGGATCCTGTGGCCTACGAGCAGTACTTC
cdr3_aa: CARGTGDPVAYEQYF

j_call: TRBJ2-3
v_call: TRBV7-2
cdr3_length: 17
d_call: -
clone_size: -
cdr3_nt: TGTGCCAGCACCCTCGTCAGGACGGGATTTTCCACAGATACGCAGTATTTT
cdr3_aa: CASTLVRTGFSTDTQYF

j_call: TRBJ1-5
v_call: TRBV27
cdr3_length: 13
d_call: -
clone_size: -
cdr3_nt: TGTGCCAGCAGTCCTCGGGTCTATCAGCCCCAGCATTTT
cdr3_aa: CASSPRVYQPQHF

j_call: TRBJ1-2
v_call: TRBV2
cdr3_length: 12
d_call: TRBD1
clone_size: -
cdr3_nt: TGTGCCAGCAGTGGGACAGGGAGTGGCTACACCTTC
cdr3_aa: CASSGTGSGYTF

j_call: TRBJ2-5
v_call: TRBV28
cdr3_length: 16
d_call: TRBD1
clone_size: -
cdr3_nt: TGTGCCAGCAGCACTAACCCCGGGACAGGGAAAGAGACCCAGTACTTC
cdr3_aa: CASSTNPGTGKETQYF

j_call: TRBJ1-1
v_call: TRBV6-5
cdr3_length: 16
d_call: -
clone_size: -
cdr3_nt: TGTGCCAGCAGTTCTGACAGAGTCGGGTTTGGCACTGAAGCTTTCTTT
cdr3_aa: CASSSDRVGFGTEAFF

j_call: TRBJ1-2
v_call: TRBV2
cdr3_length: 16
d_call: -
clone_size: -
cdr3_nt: TGTGCCAGCAGTGAAAGTAGGGCAGGGCCTTCGTGGGGCTACACCTTC
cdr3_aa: CASSESRAGPSWGYTF

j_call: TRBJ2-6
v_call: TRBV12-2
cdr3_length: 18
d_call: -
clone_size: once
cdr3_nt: TGTGCAAGTCGCTTACCCGGACAGTTCTACTCTGGGGCCAACGTCCTGACTTTC
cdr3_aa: CASRLPGQFYSGANVLTF

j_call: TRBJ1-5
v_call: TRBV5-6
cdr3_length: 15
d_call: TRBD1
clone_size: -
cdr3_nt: TGTGCCAGCAGCTCCGGGACAGGGTTTTGGCAGCCCCAGCATTTT
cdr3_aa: CASSSGTGFWQPQHF

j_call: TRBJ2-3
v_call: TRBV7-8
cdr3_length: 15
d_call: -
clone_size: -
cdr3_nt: TGTGCCAGCAGCTTACGGTCGGTTGGCACAGATACGCAGTATTTT
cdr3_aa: CASSLRSVGTDTQYF

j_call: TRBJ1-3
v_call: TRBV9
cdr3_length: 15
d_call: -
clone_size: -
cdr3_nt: TGTGCCAGCAGCCCCCAGGGTAAATCTGGAAACACCATATATTTT
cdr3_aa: CASSPQGKSGNTIYF

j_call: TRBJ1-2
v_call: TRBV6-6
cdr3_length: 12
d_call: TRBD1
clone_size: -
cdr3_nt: TGTGCCAGCATGACAGGGGACTATGGCTACACCTTC
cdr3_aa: CASMTGDYGYTF

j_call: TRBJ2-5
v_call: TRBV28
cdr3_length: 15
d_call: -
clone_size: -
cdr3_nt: TGTGCCAGCTCCTCGCCAAGCAGGATTCAAGAGACCCAGTACTTC
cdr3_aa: CASSSPSRIQETQYF

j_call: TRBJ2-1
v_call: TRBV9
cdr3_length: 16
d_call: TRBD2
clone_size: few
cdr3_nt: TGTGCCAGCAGCGTAGCTAGCGGGGGGACCAGTGGTGAGCAGTTCTTC
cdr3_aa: CASSVASGGTSGEQFF

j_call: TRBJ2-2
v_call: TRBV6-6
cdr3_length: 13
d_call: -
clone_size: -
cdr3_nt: TGTGCCAGCAGTTACTCAGGACACGGGGAGCTGTTTTTT
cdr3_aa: CASSYSGHGELFF

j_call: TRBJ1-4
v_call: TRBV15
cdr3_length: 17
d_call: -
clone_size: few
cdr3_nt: TGTGCCACCAGCAGGGGGGGATTTGGGACGGTCAATGAAAAACTGTTTTTT
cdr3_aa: CATSRGGFGTVNEKLFF

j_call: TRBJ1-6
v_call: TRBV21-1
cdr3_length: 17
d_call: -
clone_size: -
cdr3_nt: TGTGCCAGCAGCAAAGGCCCGACGAGGGGAGGTAATTCACCCCTCCACTTT
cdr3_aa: CASSKGPTRGGNSPLHF

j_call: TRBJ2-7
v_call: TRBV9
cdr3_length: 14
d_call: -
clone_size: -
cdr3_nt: TGTGCCAGCAGCGTTGGGGGGATAGCCTACGAGCAGTACTTC
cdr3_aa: CASSVGGIAYEQYF

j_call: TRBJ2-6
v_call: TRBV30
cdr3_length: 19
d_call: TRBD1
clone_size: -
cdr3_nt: TGTGCCTGGAGACTGACAGGGGGCTACTTTCTCTCTGGGGCCAACGTCCTGACTTTC
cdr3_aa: CAWRLTGGYFLSGANVLTF

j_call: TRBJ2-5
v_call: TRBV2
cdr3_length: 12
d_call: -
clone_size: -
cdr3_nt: TGTGCCATCACAAAAAGCGTAGAGACCCAGTACTTC
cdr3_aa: CAITKSVETQYF

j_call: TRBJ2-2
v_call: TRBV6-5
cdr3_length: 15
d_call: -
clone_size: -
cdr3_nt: TGTGCCAGCAGTTACTCAGGGGTTTTCACCGGGGAGCTGTTTTTT
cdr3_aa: CASSYSGVFTGELFF

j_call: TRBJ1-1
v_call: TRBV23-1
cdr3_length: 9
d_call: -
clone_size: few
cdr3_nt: TGCGCCCGAAGGGGCGAAGCTTTCTTT
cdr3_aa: CARRGEAFF

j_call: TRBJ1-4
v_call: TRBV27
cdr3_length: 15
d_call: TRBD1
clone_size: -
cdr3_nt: TGTGCCAGCAGTTTAATTGGTAAGGGGGCAGGAAAACTGTTTTTT
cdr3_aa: CASSLIGKGAGKLFF

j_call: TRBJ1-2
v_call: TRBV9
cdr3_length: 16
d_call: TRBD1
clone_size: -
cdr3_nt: TGTGCCAGCAGCGTAGGATCAGGGACAGGGTACTATGGCTACACCTTC
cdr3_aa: CASSVGSGTGYYGYTF

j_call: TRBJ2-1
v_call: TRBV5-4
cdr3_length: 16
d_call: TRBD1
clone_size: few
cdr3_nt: TGTGCCAGCAGCTTGGGAGGCGGACAGGGTGAGAATGAGCAGTTCTTC
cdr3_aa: CASSLGGGQGENEQFF

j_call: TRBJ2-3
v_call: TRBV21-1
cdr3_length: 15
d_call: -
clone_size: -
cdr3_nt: TGTGCCAGCAAAAAGGACAGGATAAGGACAGATACGCAGTATTTT
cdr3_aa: CASKKDRIRTDTQYF

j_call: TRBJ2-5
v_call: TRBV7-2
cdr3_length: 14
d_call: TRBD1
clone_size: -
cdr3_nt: TGTGCCAGCACCCGGGACAGAACCCAAGAGACCCAGTACTTC
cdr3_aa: CASTRDRTQETQYF

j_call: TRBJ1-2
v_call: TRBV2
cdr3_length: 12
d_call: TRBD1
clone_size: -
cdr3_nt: TGTGCCAGCGGAGGGGGCCAGTACGGCTACACCTTC
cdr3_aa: CASGGGQYGYTF

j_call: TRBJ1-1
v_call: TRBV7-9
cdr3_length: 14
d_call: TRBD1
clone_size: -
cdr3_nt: TGTGCCAGCAGCTGGGACAGGCTGAACACTGAAGCTTTCTTT
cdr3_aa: CASSWDRLNTEAFF

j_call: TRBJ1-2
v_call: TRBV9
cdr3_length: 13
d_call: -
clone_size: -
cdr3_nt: TGTGCCAGCAGCGTAGGAGAGGGATCGGGCTACACCTTC
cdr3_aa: CASSVGEGSGYTF

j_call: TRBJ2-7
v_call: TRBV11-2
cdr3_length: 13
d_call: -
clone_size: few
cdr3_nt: TGTGCCAGCAGCATCCTTCAGGGTTACGAGCAGTACTTC
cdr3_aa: CASSILQGYEQYF

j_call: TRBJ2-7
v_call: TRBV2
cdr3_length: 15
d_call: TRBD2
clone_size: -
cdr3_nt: TGTGCCCCCCCCCAGAAGCGGGGGGAATTCTACGAGCAGTACTTC
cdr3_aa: CAPPQKRGEFYEQYF

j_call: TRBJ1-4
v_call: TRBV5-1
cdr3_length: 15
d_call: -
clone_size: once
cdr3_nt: TGCGCCAGCAGCCCGAGTGGGGGGGCCGGCGAAAAACTGTTTTTT
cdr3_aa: CASSPSGGAGEKLFF

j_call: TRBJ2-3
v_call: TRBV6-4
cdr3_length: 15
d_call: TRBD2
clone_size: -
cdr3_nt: TGTGCCAGCAGTTTGACTAGCGGGAGCACAGATACGCAGTATTTT
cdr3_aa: CASSLTSGSTDTQYF

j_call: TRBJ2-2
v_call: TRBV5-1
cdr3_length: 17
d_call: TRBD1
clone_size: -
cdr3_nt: TGCGCCAGCAGCTTGACCCTGGGACAGGGAAACACCGGGGAGCTGTTTTTT
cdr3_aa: CASSLTLGQGNTGELFF

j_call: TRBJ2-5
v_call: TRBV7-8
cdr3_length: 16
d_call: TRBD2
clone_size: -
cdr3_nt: TGTGCCAGCAGCTTAGCATGGGGGGGTTACCAAGAGACCCAGTACTTC
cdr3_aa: CASSLAWGGYQETQYF

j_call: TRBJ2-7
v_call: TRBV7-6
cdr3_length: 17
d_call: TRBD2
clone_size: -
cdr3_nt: TGTGCCAGCAGCTTAGTCCCCTTAGCGGGGGGCAGCTACGAGCAGTACTTC
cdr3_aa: CASSLVPLAGGSYEQYF

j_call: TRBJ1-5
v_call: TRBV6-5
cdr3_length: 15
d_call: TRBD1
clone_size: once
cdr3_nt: TGTGCCAGCAGTTTTTCGACGACAGGGAATCAGCCCCAGCATTTT
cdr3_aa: CASSFSTTGNQPQHF

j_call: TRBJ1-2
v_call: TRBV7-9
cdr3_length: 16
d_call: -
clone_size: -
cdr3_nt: TGTGCCAGCAGCTTACTACCCCCGCGGACAGCGGATGGCTACACCTTC
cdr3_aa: CASSLLPPRTADGYTF